The 27 T cell receptor beta chains in this list originate from one sample, sequenced in a study of shared clonotypes between healthy human individuals. The repertoire was sequenced with immunoSEQ multiplex PCR; TCRdb's copy has only in-frame clones and lacks some. This sample has roughly 2.6 million clones; approximately 92% occur once, and the top ten carry roughly 0.15%. Sequences were obtained from naive CD4+ T cells sorted from blood. The subset: CD45RA+ positively selected. These receptors were collected from a man aged 18 to 29 in good health.

The chain links TRBV10-2 to TRBJ1-2, with TRBD1 matching 9 bases. V lost 6 bases, J lost 6 bases, and 11 bases stayed unmatched. CDR3 size: 15 residues. From germline, CDR1 is WSHSY and CDR2 SAAADI. CDR3 sequence reads: CASSPGTGPYHGYTF. CDR3 bases: TGCGCCAGCAGCCCCGGGACAGGGCCTTACCATGGCTACACCTTC.

V is TRBV29-1 and J is TRBJ1-5, with D perhaps matching TRBD1 (5 bases). Trimming stripped 4 bases from V and 3 bases from J, with 13 bases between. The CDR3 consists of 14 residues. Per the germline V gene, CDR1 is SQVTM and CDR2 is ANQGSEA. The DNA of the CDR3 is TGCAGCGTTGCGGGGGGGGTCAACAATCAGCCCCAGCATTTT. This sequence encodes CSVAGGVNNQPQHF.

The rearrangement links TRBV5-5 to TRBJ2-7, with no clear D. Between the trimmed V and J ends, which lost 0 bases and 3 bases, there was a span of 13 bases. The CDR3 totals 15 residues. The germline gives CDR1 SGHKS, CDR2 YYEKEE (reference sequence). CDR3 residues: CASSLAPTLIYEQYF. CDR3 nucleotide sequence: TGTGCCAGCAGCTTGGCACCGACATTAATCTACGAGCAGTACTTC.

The chain recombines TRBV27 with TRBJ1-4; 8 bases align to TRBD1. Germline values: CDR1 MNHEY, CDR2 SMNVEV (reference sequence). The CDR3 is made up of 15 amino acids. Trimming at V came to 5 bases and at J to 4 bases, leaving 6 bases not matched to a gene. The CDR3 sequence is CASSPRTGFNEKLFF. The CDR3, as DNA: TGTGCCAGCAGTCCCCGGACAGGGTTTAATGAAAAACTGTTTTTT.

V and J are TRBV6-1 and TRBJ2-3; no clear D. Trimming removed 8 bases from V and 0 bases from J, with 9 bases in between. The germline V gene has CDR1 MNHNS and CDR2 SASEGT. The CDR3 has 13 residues. CDR3 bases: TGTGCCAGCTGTGTGCGTAGCACAGATACGCAGTATTTT. Protein: CASCVRSTDTQYF.

J is TRBJ2-3 and V is TRBV7-2; D not certain. The CDR3 extends over 14 amino acids. Germline V gene sequence: CDR1 SGHTA, CDR2 FQGNSA. V lost 5 bases, J lost 3 bases, and 12 bases lay in between. The CDR3 loop is CASSPPPSTDTQYF. In DNA form, the CDR3 reads TGTGCCAGCAGCCCCCCCCCATCGACAGATACGCAGTATTTT.

The V gene is TRBV7-3, the J gene TRBJ2-5; weak D call: TRBD1 (5 bases). The CDR3 extends over 14 amino acids. V was cut by 2 bases and J by 2 bases, with 9 bases left in between. Germline V gene lookup returns CDR1 SGHTA and CDR2 FQGTGA. The CDR3 reads CASSLGAEQETQYF. Written as DNA, the CDR3 is TGTGCCAGCAGCTTAGGGGCGGAGCAAGAGACCCAGTACTTC.

V is TRBV7-2 and J is TRBJ2-5; 12 nucleotides align to TRBD2. Germline trimming cut 5 bases from V and 5 bases from J; bases unmatched to any gene: 9. Germline CDR1 is SGHTA and CDR2 is FQGNSA. The CDR3 is 16 amino acids. As DNA, the CDR3 is TGTGCCAGCAGCCCGAGACTAGCGGGAGACACGGAGACCCAGTACTTC. It is translated as CASSPRLAGDTETQYF.

This rearrangement joins TRBV27 to TRBJ2-1; TRBD2 matches at 7 bases. Per germline, CDR1 MNHEY and CDR2 SMNVEV (reference sequence). After removal of 4 bases from V and 6 bases from J, the junction contained 9 bases not matched to a gene. This CDR3 has 15 residues. The CDR3 DNA follows: TGTGCCAGCAGTTCCCTTGGACTAGGGAGCAATGAGCAGTTCTTC. Amino acid sequence: CASSSLGLGSNEQFF.

This chain uses TRBV9 with TRBJ2-7, with TRBD2 identical over 9 bases. Trimming took 4 bases from V and 7 from J; bases not matched to a gene: 9. Germline CDR1 is SGDLS and CDR2 is YYNGEE. The CDR3 spans 14 residues. The CDR3 reads CASSISGGSGEQYF. The CDR3 nucleotides are TGTGCCAGCAGCATTAGCGGGGGATCGGGAGAGCAGTACTTC.

Regarding this clone: This specimen includes other DNA sequences encoding the same CDR3. This chain links TRBV9 with TRBJ2-2; perhaps TRBD1 as D (5 bases). V was trimmed by 1 base and J by 2 bases, leaving 6 bases between them. Per the germline V gene, CDR1 is SGDLS and CDR2 is YYNGEE. CDR3 length: 14 residues. The CDR3 nucleotides read TGTGCCAGCAGCGTAAGGGGAAACACCGGGGAGCTGTTTTTT. Encoded protein: CASSVRGNTGELFF.

The chain employs TRBV7-2 and TRBJ2-7, with 7 bases matching TRBD2. The CDR3 length is 16 residues. Per the germline V gene, CDR1 is SGHTA and CDR2 is FQGNSA. Germline trimming cut 4 bases from V and 6 bases from J; bases unmatched to any gene: 15. The CDR3 loop reads CASSSSAASGVSEQYF. In DNA, the CDR3 is TGTGCCAGCAGCTCCTCGGCCGCGAGCGGGGTCAGCGAGCAGTACTTC.

This chain joins TRBV28 and TRBJ2-5; 11 bases align to TRBD1. The CDR3 is 15 amino acids. Trimming took 6 bases from V and 4 from J; bases not matched to a gene: 7. The V gene's germline CDR1 is MDHEN and CDR2 SYDVKM. In nucleotides, the CDR3 is TGTGCCAGCAGACCGTACGGACAGGGGGCAGAGACCCAGTACTTC. Amino acid sequence: CASRPYGQGAETQYF.

In its sample, this clone was seen a few times. V gene TRBV13 combines with J gene TRBJ2-7, with TRBD1 identical over 7 bases. Looked up from germline, CDR1 is PRHDT and CDR2 is FYEKMQ (reference sequence). The junction had 9 bases not matched to a gene; V was cut back by 10 bases and J by 9 bases. CDR3 length: 11 amino acids. CDR3 in amino acids: CATGTASLQYF. In DNA, the CDR3 is TGTGCCACCGGGACAGCCAGCCTGCAGTACTTC.

CDR3 loop: CAWSVPLHEQYF. In DNA form, the CDR3 reads TGTGCCTGGAGTGTACCCCTCCACGAGCAGTACTTC. This chain uses TRBV30 with TRBJ2-5; D uncertain. Near its end, the DNA agrees better with TRBJ2-7, so the J call may be wrong. The length of the CDR3 is 12 residues. The germline gives CDR1 GTSNPN, CDR2 SVGIG (reference sequence).

This clone has a single count. The V gene is TRBV2, the J gene TRBJ2-5; 9 bases are a match to TRBD2. Per germline, CDR1 SNHLY and CDR2 FYNNEI. The V and J ends lost 6 bases and 6 bases, in that order; junction bases with no gene match: 11. This CDR3 region has 15 residues. The CDR3 protein is CASRSRGGDGKTQYF. CDR3 bases: TGTGCCAGCAGGTCGCGGGGGGGAGATGGGAAGACCCAGTACTTC. Filled out from reference TRBV2 and TRBJ2-5, the complete variable domain reads EPEVTQTPSHQVTQMGQEVILRCVPISNHLYFYWYRQILGQKVEFLVSFYNNEISEKSEIFDDQFSVERPDGSNFTLKIRSTKLEDSAMYFCASRSRGGDGKTQYFGPGTRLLVL.

The chain is built from TRBV18 and TRBJ2-7, with 9 bases identical to TRBD1. V shed 3 bases and J 1 base; nucleotides not matched to a gene: 4. Germline V gives CDR1 KGHSH, CDR2 LQKENI. The length of the CDR3 is 15 residues. The CDR3 region is CASSPWDRVSYEQYF. DNA for the CDR3: TGTGCCAGCTCACCTTGGGACAGGGTTTCCTACGAGCAGTACTTC.

This clone was seen once. CDR3: CASSLGFYEQYF. CDR3 bases: TGTGCCAGCAGCTTGGGTTTCTACGAGCAGTACTTC. The V and J genes are TRBV5-6 and TRBJ2-7; D uncertain. Trimming pared 0 bases from V and 3 bases from J, leaving 4 bases between. Germline V CDR1 and CDR2: SGHDT, YYEEEE. This CDR3 is built from 12 residues. The full variable domain, completed using reference TRBV5-6 and TRBJ2-7, is DAGVTQSPTHLIKTRGQQVTLRCSPKSGHDTVSWYQQALGQGPQFIFQYYEEEERQRGNFPDRFSGHQFPNYSSELNVNALLLGDSALYLCASSLGFYEQYFGPGTRLTVT.

The gene calls are TRBV5-4 and TRBJ2-1; TRBD2 aligns across 9 bases. The CDR3 runs 16 residues. The V gene end was trimmed by 2 bases and the J gene end by 2 bases; junction bases not matched to a gene: 5. Germline V CDR1 and CDR2: SGHNT, YYREEE (reference sequence). This CDR3 reads CASSFSGSGTYNEQFF. The CDR3 coding sequence is TGTGCCAGCAGCTTTAGCGGGAGTGGGACCTACAATGAGCAGTTCTTC. The complete variable domain, with remaining parts taken from reference TRBV5-4 and TRBJ2-1, reads ETGVTQSPTHLIKTRGQQVTLRCSSQSGHNTVSWYQQALGQGPQFIFQYYREEENGRGNFPPRFSGLQFPNYSSELNVNALELDDSALYLCASSFSGSGTYNEQFFGPGTRLTVL.

The chain carries TRBV19 and TRBJ1-4; D might be TRBD1 (5 bases). Trimming left V 5 bases short and J 0 bases short, with 10 bases between. The CDR3 extends over 15 amino acids. Germline V CDR1 and CDR2: LNHDA, SQIVND (reference sequence). CDR3 sequence (DNA): TGTGCCAGTAGTTTCGGGACCGCAACTAATGAAAAACTGTTTTTT. Protein: CASSFGTATNEKLFF.

The chain joins TRBV2 to TRBJ2-1; 8 bases are a match to TRBD2. Germline trimming cut 6 bases from V and 9 bases from J; bases unmatched to any gene: 4. This CDR3 region has 12 residues. The germline CDR1 and CDR2 sequences are SNHLY and FYNNEI. CDR3 sequence: CASRLADLEQFF. The CDR3 DNA follows: TGTGCCAGCAGACTAGCGGACCTTGAGCAGTTCTTC.

This clone has only one observation. The rearrangement uses TRBV6-5 and TRBJ2-1; 12 bases line up with TRBD2. CDR1 and CDR2 from the germline V gene are MNHEY and SVGAGI. There are 15 residues in the CDR3. V was clipped by 6 bases and J by 4 bases; unmatched bases: 4. As DNA, the CDR3 is TGTGCCAGCAGACTTACTAGCGGGGGGTACAATGAGCAGTTCTTC. This sequence encodes CASRLTSGGYNEQFF.

This sequence joins TRBV18 and TRBJ2-1; no clear D. The germline V and J ends were trimmed by 5 bases and 1 base, with 9 bases remaining between them. Germline V CDR1 and CDR2: KGHSH, LQKENI. The CDR3 extends over 14 amino acids. CDR3 sequence (DNA): TGTGCCAGCTCAATGGCGCAGTCCTACAATGAGCAGTTCTTC. Its translation is CASSMAQSYNEQFF.

In the case of this clone: The sample contains more than one DNA sequence encoding this CDR3. The rearrangement joins TRBV6-5 to TRBJ1-6; D is undetermined. Germline V gene data show CDR1 as MNHEY and CDR2 as SVGAGI. The CDR3 is 14 amino acids. Trimming took 6 bases from V and 9 from J, leaving 15 bases between them. The DNA of the CDR3 is TGTGCCAGCAGAGTAGGGTCTATCGGTTCACCCCTCCACTTT. This encodes CASRVGSIGSPLHF.

A word on this clone: A read error may produce the germline difference seen at one junction end. V usage is TRBV15 and J usage is TRBJ1-3; 8 bases align to TRBD1. The CDR3 spans 17 residues. Germline CDR1 LNHNV, CDR2 YYDKDF (reference sequence). The chain's CDR3 is CATSSPGTGISRNTIYF. Written as DNA, the CDR3 is TGTGCCACCAGCAGTCCCGGGACAGGCATCTCTCGAAACACCATATATTTT.

A few counts support this clone. The chain is built from TRBV18 and TRBJ2-1, with D possibly being TRBD1 (6 bases). This CDR3 contains 13 residues. Per the germline V gene, CDR1 is KGHSH and CDR2 is LQKENI. The V end was cut by 4 bases, the J end by 5 bases, with 9 bases between. Here the CDR3 DNA reads TGTGCCAGCTCACTGACAGGCCACAATGAGCAGTTCTTC. This translates into CASSLTGHNEQFF.

J is TRBJ2-3 and V is TRBV11-2, with 10 bases aligning to TRBD2. Germline V CDR1 and CDR2: SGHAT, FQNNGV. V trimming: 5 bases; J trimming: 3 bases; junction bases outside the gene matches: 5. The CDR3 length is 15 residues. CDR3 bases: TGTGCCAGCAGCGCCATAGCGGGAGGAACAGATACGCAGTATTTT. It encodes CASSAIAGGTDTQYF.